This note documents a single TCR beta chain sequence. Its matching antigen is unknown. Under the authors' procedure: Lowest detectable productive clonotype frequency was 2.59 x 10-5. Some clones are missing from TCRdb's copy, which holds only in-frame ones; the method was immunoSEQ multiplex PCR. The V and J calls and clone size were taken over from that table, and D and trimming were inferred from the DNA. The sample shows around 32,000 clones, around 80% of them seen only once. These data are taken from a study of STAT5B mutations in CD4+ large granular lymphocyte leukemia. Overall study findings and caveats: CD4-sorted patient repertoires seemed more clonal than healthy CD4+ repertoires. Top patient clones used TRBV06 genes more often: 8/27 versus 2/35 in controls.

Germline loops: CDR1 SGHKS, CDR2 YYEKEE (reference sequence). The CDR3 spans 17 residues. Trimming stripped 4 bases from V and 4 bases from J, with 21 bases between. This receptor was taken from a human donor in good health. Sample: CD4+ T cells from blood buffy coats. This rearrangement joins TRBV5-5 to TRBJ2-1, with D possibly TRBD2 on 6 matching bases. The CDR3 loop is CASSPTSGVHIYNEQFF. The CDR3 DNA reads TGTGCCAGCAGCCCGACTAGTGGCGTTCATATTTACAATGAGCAGTTCTTC.